These T cell receptor beta chains were read from a single sample in a study of cytomegalovirus exposure and HLA in healthy donors. Assay used: immunoSEQ multiplex PCR; TCRdb lists only in-frame clones, some missing. The sample lists fewer than 100,000 clones, less than 85% occurring once. Sequencing input: PBMCs. The origin of the receptors is a male donor in good health and CMV-seronegative. CDR3s include the opening cysteine and the closing phenylalanine or tryptophan. D genes are given only for firm matches. Some rows mark clone size as missing; the rest say once, few, many or name a class of expanded clone.

>.|.|TRBJ1-2|TRBV25-1|14
CASTTSGGNYGYTF
TGTGCCAGCACTACCTCGGGGGGGAACTATGGCTACACCTTC
>.|.|TRBJ2-3|TRBV19|15
CASSASGVETDTQYF
TGTGCCAGTAGTGCGTCCGGGGTTGAAACAGATACGCAGTATTTT
>.|.|TRBJ1-3|TRBV7-2|12
CASREQGNTIYF
TGTGCCAGCAGGGAGCAGGGAAACACCATATATTTT
>.|few|TRBJ1-2|TRBV15|15
CATSRGEAPDYGYTF
TGTGCCACCAGCAGGGGGGAGGCCCCTGACTATGGCTACACCTTC
>.|.|TRBJ2-3|TRBV4-1|15
CASSQLAPSTDTQYF
TGCGCCAGCAGCCAACTAGCGCCTAGCACAGATACGCAGTATTTT
>.|.|TRBJ1-2|TRBV28|14
CASSLLGGQHGYTF
TGTGCCAGCAGTTTATTGGGTGGACAGCATGGCTACACCTTC
>.|.|TRBJ1-5|TRBV11-2|15
CASSSTSTGNQPQHF
TGTGCCAGCAGCTCCACATCTACAGGGAATCAGCCCCAGCATTTT
>.|.|TRBJ2-3|TRBV7-2|12
CASSFGTGNLYF
.
>TRBD1|.|TRBJ1-1|TRBV29-1|13
CSVMTGGNTEAFF
TGCAGCGTCATGACAGGGGGGAACACTGAAGCTTTCTTT
>TRBD1|few|TRBJ1-2|TRBV10-3|13
CAISGTGDGGYTF
TGTGCCATCAGCGGGACAGGGGACGGTGGCTACACCTTC
>.|.|TRBJ2-3|TRBV5-6|16
CASSSGQIVHTDTQYF
TGTGCCAGCAGCAGTGGACAGATTGTGCACACAGATACGCAGTATTTT
>TRBD1|.|TRBJ2-3|TRBV5-4|16
CASSLAAGGITDTQYF
TGTGCCAGCAGCTTGGCGGCAGGGGGCATTACAGATACGCAGTATTTT
>.|.|TRBJ2-7|TRBV9|17
CASSASKDSSNSYEQYF
TGTGCCAGCAGCGCATCCAAAGACTCCTCGAACTCCTACGAGCAGTACTTC
>TRBD1|.|TRBJ1-2|TRBV28|16
CASSPAGQGDNYGYTF
TGTGCCAGCAGTCCGGCGGGACAGGGGGATAACTATGGCTACACCTTC
>TRBD2|once|TRBJ2-5|TRBV15|16
CATSRDRLAGVETQYF
TGTGCCACCAGCAGAGATCGGCTAGCGGGAGTAGAGACCCAGTACTTC
>TRBD1|once|TRBJ1-2|TRBV5-6|19
CASSLNPGQGAFIDYGYTF
TGTGCCAGCAGCCTCAACCCGGGACAGGGGGCGTTCATAGACTATGGCTACACCTTC
>.|.|TRBJ2-7|TRBV28|14
CASRPGQRVYEQYF
TGTGCCAGCAGGCCCGGGCAGCGGGTTTACGAGCAGTACTTC
>TRBD2|.|TRBJ2-5|TRBV9|17
CASSVGAGGPGLETQYF
TGTGCCAGCAGCGTAGGGGCGGGAGGGCCTGGGTTGGAGACCCAGTACTTC
>.|few|TRBJ1-1|TRBV2|15
CASDRAGITRTEAFF
TGTGCCAGCGATCGTGCAGGCATAACGAGAACTGAAGCTTTCTTT
>.|.|TRBJ2-2|TRBV1|19
CTSSQARTSGRESTGELFF
TGCACCAGCAGCCAAGCCCGGACTAGCGGGAGGGAATCCACCGGGGAGCTGTTTTTT
>TRBD1|.|TRBJ1-5|TRBV4-2|17
CASSQGDRVGGNQPQHF
TGTGCCAGCAGCCAAGGGGACAGGGTTGGGGGCAATCAGCCCCAGCATTTT
>.|.|TRBJ2-7|TRBV6-1|13
CASRPVYSYEQYF
TGTGCCAGCAGACCCGTCTACTCCTACGAGCAGTACTTC
>TRBD2|.|TRBJ2-1|TRBV27|17
CASRTGRGLAGFNEQFF
TGTGCCAGCAGGACCGGGAGGGGACTAGCGGGGTTCAATGAGCAGTTCTTC
>TRBD1|.|TRBJ1-2|TRBV5-1|16
CASSLGDQGASKGYTF
TGCGCCAGCAGCTTGGGGGACCAGGGGGCCTCGAAGGGCTACACCTTC
>TRBD1|.|TRBJ2-6|TRBV5-4|18
CASSLYRGMNSGANVLTF
TGTGCCAGCAGCCTCTACAGGGGGATGAACTCTGGGGCCAACGTCCTGACTTTC
>TRBD1|.|TRBJ2-1|TRBV6-5|15
CASSKDRGGYNEQFF
TGTGCCAGCAGTAAAGACAGGGGGGGGTACAATGAGCAGTTCTTC
>.|once|TRBJ2-2|TRBV10-3|14
CAISPVPNTGELFF
TGTGCCATCAGTCCAGTCCCGAACACCGGGGAGCTGTTTTTT
>TRBD2|.|TRBJ2-7|TRBV18|15
CASSPGTSGSYEQYF
TGTGCCAGCTCACCTGGGACTAGCGGCAGCTACGAGCAGTACTTC
>TRBD1|.|TRBJ2-7|TRBV10-1|11
CASRSGGEQYF
TGCGCCAGCAGATCAGGGGGCGAGCAGTACTTC
>TRBD2|.|TRBJ2-1|TRBV28|15
CASLSPGREPNEQFF
TGTGCCAGCCTTAGTCCTGGGCGGGAGCCCAATGAGCAGTTCTTC
>TRBD1|.|TRBJ1-1|TRBV7-2|14
CASSFQGANTEAFF
TGTGCCAGCAGCTTTCAGGGGGCGAACACTGAAGCTTTCTTT
>TRBD1|.|TRBJ1-1|TRBV7-2|15
CASSISQGLYTEAFF
TGTGCCAGCAGCATCTCACAGGGGCTTTACACTGAAGCTTTCTTT
>.|.|TRBJ2-1|TRBV28|16
CASSRRLAAHYNEQFF
TGTGCCAGCAGCCGTAGATTAGCGGCCCATTACAATGAGCAGTTCTTC
>.|.|TRBJ1-4|TRBV28|14
CASSSGSTNEKLFF
TGTGCCAGCAGTTCAGGGTCAACTAATGAAAAACTGTTTTTT
>TRBD2|.|TRBJ2-7|TRBV5-5|15
CASSLTTGGFDEQYF
TGTGCCAGCAGCTTGACTACGGGAGGGTTTGACGAGCAGTACTTC
>TRBD1|.|TRBJ1-1|TRBV15|15
CATRTSRQGGTEAFF
TGTGCCACGAGAACGTCCCGACAGGGGGGCACTGAAGCTTTCTTT
>TRBD1|.|TRBJ2-2|TRBV7-9|17
CASSPLWGQGNTGELFF
TGTGCCAGCAGCCCCCTTTGGGGACAGGGAAACACCGGGGAGCTGTTTTTT